The next 20 T cell receptor beta chains were all read from a single sample in a study of blood T cell repertoires in COVID-19. Profiled with immunoSEQ multiplex PCR; TCRdb holds only in-frame clones, not every one. This table holds about 160,000 clones, 87% found once. Material for sequencing was peripheral blood. The receptors here all came from a woman aged 60-75 years who had recovered from COVID-19.

The chain uses TRBV15 and TRBJ1-5; the match to TRBD1 covers 10 bases. Germline V gives CDR1 LNHNV, CDR2 YYDKDF (reference sequence). With 5 bases clipped from V and 4 bases from J, the junction kept 2 bases outside the gene matches. The CDR3 spans 14 residues. The CDR3 DNA sequence: TGTGCCACCAGCCCGGGACAGGGGAATCAGCCCCAGCATTTT. Residues: CATSPGQGNQPQHF.

The chain is built from TRBV3-1 (or the pseudogene TRBV3-2) and TRBJ1-6, with a possible D match to TRBD1 (5 bases). The CDR3 has 15 residues. Germline CDR1 reads LGHDT; CDR2 reads YNNKEL (reference sequence). The V end was cut by 0 bases, the J end by 10 bases, with 13 bases between. CDR3 residues: CASSQEWGTWSPLHF. CDR3 DNA sequence: TGTGCCAGCAGCCAAGAATGGGGGACTTGGTCACCCCTCCACTTT.

The rearrangement links TRBV3-1 (or the pseudogene TRBV3-2) to TRBJ1-5; D gene uncertain. Germline V gene lookup returns CDR1 LGHDT and CDR2 YNNKEL (reference sequence). V was cut by 1 base and J by 1 base, with 11 bases left in between. CDR3 length equals 16 residues. The CDR3, as DNA: TGTGCCAGCAGCCAAGGTGCAGGCCTGAGCAATCAGCCCCAGCATTTT. It codes for CASSQGAGLSNQPQHF.

This chain links TRBV19 with TRBJ1-5; D is unresolved. The CDR3 has 16 amino acids. Germline CDR1 reads LNHDA; CDR2 reads SQIVND (reference sequence). V lost 6 bases and J lost 6, with 21 bases in between. As DNA, the CDR3 is TGTGCCAGTAGCTCATACTCGACGGGGTTTGGTCAGCCCCAGCATTTT. Translation gives CASSSYSTGFGQPQHF. Variable domain in full (rest from reference TRBV19 and TRBJ1-5): DGGITQSPKYLFRKEGQNVTLSCEQNLNHDAMYWYRQDPGQGLRLIYYSQIVNDFQKGDIAEGYSVSREKKESFPLTVTSAQKNPTAFYLCASSSYSTGFGQPQHFGDGTRLSIL.

The CDR3 region has the DNA TGTGCCAGTAGTATATCAGGGGAGCTTGAAGCTTTCTTT. It specifies CASSISGELEAFF. V usage is TRBV19 and J usage is TRBJ1-1; D is perhaps TRBD1 (6 bases). This CDR3 is 13 amino acids long. Germline CDR1 reads LNHDA; CDR2 reads SQIVND (reference sequence). V dropped 2 bases and J dropped 7 bases, with 11 bases sitting between them.

The V and J genes are TRBV7-2 and TRBJ1-3; D is perhaps TRBD1 (5 bases). Germline assignment: CDR1 SGHTA and CDR2 FQGNSA. With 4 bases removed from V and 0 bases from J, the gap between germline ends came to 13 bases. This CDR3 spans 16 amino acids. CDR3 DNA: TGTGCCAGCAGCTCGGGGCCTAGCGGCTCTGGAAACACCATATATTTT. This codes for CASSSGPSGSGNTIYF.

This clone was seen just once. V usage is TRBV5-6 and J usage is TRBJ2-2, with 8 positions matching TRBD2. The germline gives CDR1 SGHDT, CDR2 YYEEEE. The CDR3 loop spans 17 amino acids. Trimming removed 2 bases from V and 5 bases from J; junction bases left unmatched: 11. Here the CDR3 reads CASSLMAGGRLTGELFF. The CDR3 DNA is TGTGCCAGCAGCTTAATGGCGGGGGGCCGCCTGACCGGGGAGCTGTTTTTT.

This chain uses TRBV9 with TRBJ2-2, with 10 bases fitting TRBD1. CDR1 and CDR2 from the germline V gene are SGDLS and YYNGEE. V trimming: 7 bases; J trimming: 1 base; junction bases outside the gene matches: 1. This CDR3 contains 14 residues. CDR3 loop: CASRTGGNTGELFF. CDR3 sequence (DNA): TGTGCCAGCCGGACAGGGGGGAACACCGGGGAGCTGTTTTTT.

This chain connects TRBV5-6 to TRBJ1-1; TRBD1 agrees at 8 bases. The CDR3 runs to 15 residues. Germline V gene sequence: CDR1 SGHDT, CDR2 YYEEEE. Trimming cost V 4 bases and J 7 bases; bases outside gene matches: 12. The CDR3 protein is CASSPSGQGGIEAFF. DNA of the CDR3: TGTGCCAGCAGCCCTAGTGGACAGGGTGGGATTGAAGCTTTCTTT.

The chain is built from TRBV3-1 (or the pseudogene TRBV3-2) and TRBJ1-2, with 8 bases aligning to TRBD1. This CDR3 has 13 amino acids. Germline CDR1 and CDR2: LGHDT and YNNKEL (reference sequence). V lost 2 bases and J lost 7; bases outside the gene matches: 3. This CDR3 reads CASSQQGASGYTF. The CDR3 region has the DNA TGTGCCAGCAGCCAACAGGGGGCGAGTGGCTACACCTTC.

CDR3 protein: CASSPTGTSYEQYF. The CDR3 coding sequence is TGTGCCAGCAGCCCTACGGGAACCTCCTACGAGCAGTACTTC. V and J are TRBV9 and TRBJ2-7, with a tentative D call TRBD2 (5 bases). The V gene's germline CDR1 is SGDLS and CDR2 YYNGEE. Trimming pared 4 bases from V and 0 bases from J, leaving 11 bases between. This CDR3 has 14 residues.

The V and J genes are TRBV4-2 and TRBJ1-5, with no clear D. V was clipped by 4 bases and J by 1 base, with 11 bases between them. This CDR3 has 15 residues. Germline V CDR1 and CDR2: LGHNA, YNFKEQ. CDR3 residues: CASSLTASSNQPQHF. In DNA form, the CDR3 reads TGTGCCAGCAGCCTCACAGCCTCCAGCAATCAGCCCCAGCATTTT.

CDR3 loop: CASTKGGVGQPQHF. As DNA, the CDR3 is TGTGCCAGCACCAAGGGAGGAGTGGGTCAGCCCCAGCATTTT. The rearrangement links TRBV28 to TRBJ1-5, with D hard to call. This CDR3 spans 14 amino acids. Trimming cost V 7 bases and J 6 bases, with 16 bases left between them. Germline CDR1 is MDHEN and CDR2 is SYDVKM. Full variable domain (remainder filled in from reference TRBV28 and TRBJ1-5): DVKVTQSSRYLVKRTGEKVFLECVQDMDHENMFWYRQDPGLGLRLIYFSYDVKMKEKGDIPEGYSVSREKKERFSLILESASTNQTSMYLCASTKGGVGQPQHFGDGTRLSIL.

This chain uses TRBV10-3 with TRBJ1-5, with 8 bases aligning to TRBD1. There are 15 residues in the CDR3. CDR1 and CDR2 (germline): ENHRY, SYGVKD. With 2 bases clipped from V and 1 base from J, the junction kept 1 base outside the gene matches. The CDR3 region has the DNA TGTGCCATCAGTGAGGACAGGGGAAGCAATCAGCCCCAGCATTTT. This codes for CAISEDRGSNQPQHF.

J is TRBJ2-1 and V is TRBV29-1, with 9 nucleotides matching TRBD2. CDR1 SQVTM and CDR2 ANQGSEA come from the germline V gene. The CDR3 covers 14 residues. Losses at the gene ends were 4 bases for V and 7 bases for J; bases not matched to a gene: 8. In nucleotides, the CDR3 is TGCAGCGTTGCGCGGGGGGGCCCAATGAATGAGCAGTTCTTC. This gives the protein CSVARGGPMNEQFF.

On this clone itself: A junction end diverges from the germline sequence, so it may reflect a read error. The J gene is TRBJ2-7, the V gene TRBV3-1 (or the pseudogene TRBV3-2); TRBD2 matches 10 bases. Germline assignment: CDR1 LGHDT and CDR2 YNNKEL (reference sequence). The CDR3 runs 14 residues. The chain's CDR3 is CASSQDVAGGPPHF. The CDR3 bases are TGTGCCAGCAGCCAAGACGTAGCGGGGGGACCCCCTCACTTC.

The chain links TRBV2 to TRBJ2-7; possible D gene TRBD2, 6 bases. Germline CDR1 is SNHLY and CDR2 is FYNNEI. V dropped 7 bases and J dropped 3 bases, with 16 bases sitting between them. This CDR3 is built from 14 residues. The CDR3 loop reads CASNIAGGGYEQYF. The CDR3 nucleotides are TGTGCCAGCAATATCGCCGGGGGAGGCTACGAGCAGTACTTC.

This rearrangement joins TRBV28 to TRBJ2-1; D not certain. The V end lost 2 bases, the J end lost 6 bases, and 5 bases lay between the germline ends. The germline gives CDR1 MDHEN, CDR2 SYDVKM. The CDR3 runs to 12 residues. CDR3 sequence reads: CASSLPLNEQFF. The CDR3 bases are TGTGCCAGCAGTTTACCCCTCAATGAGCAGTTCTTC.

This chain uses TRBV28 with TRBJ1-2; no definite D call. CDR1 MDHEN and CDR2 SYDVKM come from the germline V gene. Trimming removed 2 bases at V and 4 bases at J, with 14 bases between. The CDR3 consists of 15 residues. The CDR3 nucleotides read TGTGCCAGCAGTTTAGTCACCGGGTCCATCTATGGCTACACCTTC. Protein: CASSLVTGSIYGYTF.

The rearrangement joins TRBV6-5 to TRBJ1-3; 7 bases are shared with TRBD1. The length of the CDR3 is 15 residues. V lost 7 bases and J lost 2; bases outside the gene matches: 8. Germline CDR1 reads MNHEY; CDR2 reads SVGAGI. This chain's CDR3 is CASTPGGIAGNTIYF. CDR3 sequence (DNA): TGTGCCAGCACCCCAGGGGGTATAGCTGGAAACACCATATATTTT.